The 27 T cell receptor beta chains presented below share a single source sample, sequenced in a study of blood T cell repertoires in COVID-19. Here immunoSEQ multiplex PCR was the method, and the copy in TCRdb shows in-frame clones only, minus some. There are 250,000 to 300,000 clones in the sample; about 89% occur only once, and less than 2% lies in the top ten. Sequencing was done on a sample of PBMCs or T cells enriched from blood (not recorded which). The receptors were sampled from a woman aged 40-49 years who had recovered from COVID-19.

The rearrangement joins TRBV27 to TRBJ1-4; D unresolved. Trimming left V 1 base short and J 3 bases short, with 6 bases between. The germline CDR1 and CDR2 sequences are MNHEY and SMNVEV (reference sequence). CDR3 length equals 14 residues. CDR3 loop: CASSLLAANEKLFF. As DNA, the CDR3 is TGTGCCAGCAGTTTATTAGCAGCTAATGAAAAACTGTTTTTT.

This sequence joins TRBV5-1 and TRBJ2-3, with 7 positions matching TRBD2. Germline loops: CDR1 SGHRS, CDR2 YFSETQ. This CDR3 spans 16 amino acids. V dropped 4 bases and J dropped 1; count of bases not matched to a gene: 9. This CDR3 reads CASSQERGVGTDTQYF. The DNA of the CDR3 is TGCGCCAGCAGCCAGGAACGGGGGGTAGGCACAGATACGCAGTATTTT.

CDR3 DNA: TGCGCCAGCAGCTTGGGACTAGCGGGGGGTCTTAATGAGCAGTTCTTC. It translates to CASSLGLAGGLNEQFF. This chain uses TRBV5-1 with TRBJ2-1, with 13 bases lining up with TRBD2. There are 16 residues in the CDR3. Germline CDR1 SGHRS, CDR2 YFSETQ. Trimming at V came to 0 bases and at J to 7 bases, leaving 4 bases not matched to a gene.

CDR3 region: CASSQRDSYEQYF. In DNA, the CDR3 is TGCGCCAGCAGCCAGAGGGACAGTTACGAGCAGTACTTC. The chain is built from TRBV4-1 and TRBJ2-7; TRBD1 matches 7 bases. Trimming removed 3 bases from V and 4 bases from J; junction bases left unmatched: 3. The CDR3 totals 13 residues. The germline V gene encodes CDR1 MGHRA and CDR2 YSYEKL.

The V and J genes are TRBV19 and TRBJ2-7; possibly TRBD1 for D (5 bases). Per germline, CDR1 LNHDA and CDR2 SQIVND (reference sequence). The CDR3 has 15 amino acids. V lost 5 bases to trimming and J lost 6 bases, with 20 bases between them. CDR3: CASSFSPTATREQYF. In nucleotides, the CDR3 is TGTGCCAGTAGTTTTTCTCCGACAGCCACGCGCGAGCAGTACTTC. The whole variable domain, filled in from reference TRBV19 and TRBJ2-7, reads DGGITQSPKYLFRKEGQNVTLSCEQNLNHDAMYWYRQDPGQGLRLIYYSQIVNDFQKGDIAEGYSVSREKKESFPLTVTSAQKNPTAFYLCASSFSPTATREQYFGPGTRLTVT.

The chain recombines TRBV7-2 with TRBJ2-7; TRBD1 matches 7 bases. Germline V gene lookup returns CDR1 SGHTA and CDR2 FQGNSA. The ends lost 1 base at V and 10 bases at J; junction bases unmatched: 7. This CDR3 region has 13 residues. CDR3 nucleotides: TGTGCCAGCAGCTTAGAACAGGGGTACTATCAGTACTTC. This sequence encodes CASSLEQGYYQYF.

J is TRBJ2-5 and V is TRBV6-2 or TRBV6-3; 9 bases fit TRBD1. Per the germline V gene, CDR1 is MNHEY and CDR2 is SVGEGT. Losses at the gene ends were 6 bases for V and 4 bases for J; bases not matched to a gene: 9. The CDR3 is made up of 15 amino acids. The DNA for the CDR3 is TGTGCCAGCAGCCACTCCGGGACAGGGCGAGAGACCCAGTACTTC. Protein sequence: CASSHSGTGRETQYF.

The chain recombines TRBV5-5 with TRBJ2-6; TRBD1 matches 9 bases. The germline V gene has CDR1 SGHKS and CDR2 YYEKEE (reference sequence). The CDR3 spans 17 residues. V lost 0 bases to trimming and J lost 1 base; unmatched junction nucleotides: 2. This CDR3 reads CASSLAGQGSGANVLTF. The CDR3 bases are TGTGCCAGCAGCTTGGCAGGACAGGGGTCTGGGGCCAACGTCCTGACTTTC.

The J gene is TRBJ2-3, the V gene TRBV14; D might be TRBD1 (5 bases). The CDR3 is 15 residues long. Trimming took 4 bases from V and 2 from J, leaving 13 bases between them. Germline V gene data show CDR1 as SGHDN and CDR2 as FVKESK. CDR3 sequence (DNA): TGTGCCAGCAGCCTCGCGACAGTACACACAGATACGCAGTATTTT. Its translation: CASSLATVHTDTQYF. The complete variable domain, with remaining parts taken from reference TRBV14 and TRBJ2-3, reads EAGVTQFPSHSVIEKGQTVTLRCDPISGHDNLYWYRRVMGKEIKFLLHFVKESKQDESGMPNNRFLAERTGGTYSTLKVQPAELEDSGVYFCASSLATVHTDTQYFGPGTRLTVL.

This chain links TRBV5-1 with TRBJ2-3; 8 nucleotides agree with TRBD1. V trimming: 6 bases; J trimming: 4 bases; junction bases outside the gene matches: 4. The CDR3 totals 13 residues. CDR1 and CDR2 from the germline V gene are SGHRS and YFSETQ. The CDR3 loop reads CASMAQGADTQYF. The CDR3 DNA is TGCGCCAGCATGGCACAGGGGGCAGATACGCAGTATTTT.

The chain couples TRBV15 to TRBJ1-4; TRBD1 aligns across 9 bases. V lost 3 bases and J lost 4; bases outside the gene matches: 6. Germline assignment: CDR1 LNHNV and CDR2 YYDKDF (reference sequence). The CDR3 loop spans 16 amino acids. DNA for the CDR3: TGTGCCACCAGCAGGGGCCGGGACAGGGTTAATGAAAAACTGTTTTTT. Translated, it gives CATSRGRDRVNEKLFF. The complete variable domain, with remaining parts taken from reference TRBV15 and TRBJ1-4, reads DAMVIQNPRYQVTQFGKPVTLSCSQTLNHNVMYWYQQKSSQAPKLLFHYYDKDFNNEADTPDNFQSRRPNTSFCFLDIRSPGLGDTAMYLCATSRGRDRVNEKLFFGSGTQLSVL.

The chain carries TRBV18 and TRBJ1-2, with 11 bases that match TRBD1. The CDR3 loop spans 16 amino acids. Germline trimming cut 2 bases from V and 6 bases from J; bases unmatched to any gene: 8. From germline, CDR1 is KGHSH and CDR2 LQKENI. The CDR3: CASSPYRDRGIDGYTF. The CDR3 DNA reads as TGTGCCAGCTCACCATACCGGGACAGGGGGATAGATGGCTACACCTTC.

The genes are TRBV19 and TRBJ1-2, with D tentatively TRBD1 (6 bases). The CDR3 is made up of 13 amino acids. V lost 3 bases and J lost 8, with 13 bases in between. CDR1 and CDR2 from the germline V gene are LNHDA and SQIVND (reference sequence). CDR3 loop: CASSIRGSSGYTF. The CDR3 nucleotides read TGTGCCAGTAGTATCAGGGGATCGTCCGGCTACACCTTC.

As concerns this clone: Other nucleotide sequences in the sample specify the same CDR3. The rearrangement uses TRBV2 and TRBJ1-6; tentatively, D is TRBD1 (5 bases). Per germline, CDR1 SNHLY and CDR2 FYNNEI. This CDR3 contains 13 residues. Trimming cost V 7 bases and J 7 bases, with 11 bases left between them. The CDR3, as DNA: TGTGCCAGCACCGGGCAGGGCAATTCACCCCTCCACTTT. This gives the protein CASTGQGNSPLHF.

The CDR3 DNA sequence: TGTGCCACCAGTGCTACTAACACAGATACGCAGTATTTT. Translating gives CATSATNTDTQYF. The chain recombines TRBV24-1 with TRBJ2-3; no clear D gene. Trimming took 5 bases from V and 2 from J, leaving 7 bases between them. Per the germline V gene, CDR1 is KGHDR and CDR2 is SFDVKD. The CDR3 is 13 residues long.

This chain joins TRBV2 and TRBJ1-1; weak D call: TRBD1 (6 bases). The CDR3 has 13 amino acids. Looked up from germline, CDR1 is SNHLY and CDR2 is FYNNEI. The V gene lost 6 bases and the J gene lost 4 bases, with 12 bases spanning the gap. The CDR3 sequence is CASRTQGITEAFF. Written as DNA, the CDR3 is TGTGCCAGCAGAACACAGGGAATCACTGAAGCTTTCTTT.

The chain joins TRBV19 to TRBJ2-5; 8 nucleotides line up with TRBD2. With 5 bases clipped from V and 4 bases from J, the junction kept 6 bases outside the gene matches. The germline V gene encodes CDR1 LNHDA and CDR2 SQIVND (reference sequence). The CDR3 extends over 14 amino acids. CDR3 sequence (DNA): TGTGCCAGTAGTGGGGCGGGAGGACGAGAGACCCAGTACTTC. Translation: CASSGAGGRETQYF.

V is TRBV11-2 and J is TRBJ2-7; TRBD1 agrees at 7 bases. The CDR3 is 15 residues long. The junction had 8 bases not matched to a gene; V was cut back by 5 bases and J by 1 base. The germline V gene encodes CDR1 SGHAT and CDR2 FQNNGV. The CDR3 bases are TGTGCCAGCAGCACCCCGGGACAGTTGTCCTACGAGCAGTACTTC. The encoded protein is CASSTPGQLSYEQYF.

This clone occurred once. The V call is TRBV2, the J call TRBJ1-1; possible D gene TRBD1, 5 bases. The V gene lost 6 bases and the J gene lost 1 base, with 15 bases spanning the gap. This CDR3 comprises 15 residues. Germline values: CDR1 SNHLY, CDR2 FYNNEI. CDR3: CASSRRGISNTEAFF. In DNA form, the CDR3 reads TGTGCCAGCAGCCGAAGGGGCATATCGAACACTGAAGCTTTCTTT.

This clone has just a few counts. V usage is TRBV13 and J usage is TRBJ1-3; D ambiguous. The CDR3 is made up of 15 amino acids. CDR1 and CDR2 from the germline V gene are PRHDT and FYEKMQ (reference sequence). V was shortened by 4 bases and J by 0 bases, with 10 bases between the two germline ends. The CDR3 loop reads CASSSKDFSGNTIYF. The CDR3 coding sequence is TGTGCCAGCAGCTCGAAGGACTTCTCTGGAAACACCATATATTTT.

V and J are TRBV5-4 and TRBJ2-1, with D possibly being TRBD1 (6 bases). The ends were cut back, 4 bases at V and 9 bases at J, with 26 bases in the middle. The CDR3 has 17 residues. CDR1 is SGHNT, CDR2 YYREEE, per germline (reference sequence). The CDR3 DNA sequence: TGTGCCAGCAGCGATCGACAGGCGGACCCTCTCGGGCTTGAGCAGTTCTTC. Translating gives CASSDRQADPLGLEQFF.

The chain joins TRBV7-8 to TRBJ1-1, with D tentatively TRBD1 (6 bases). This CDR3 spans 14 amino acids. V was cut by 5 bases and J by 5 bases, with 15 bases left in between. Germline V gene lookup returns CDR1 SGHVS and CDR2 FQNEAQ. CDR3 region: CASSEQGKRTEAFF. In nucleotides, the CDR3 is TGTGCCAGCAGCGAACAGGGAAAGAGAACTGAAGCTTTCTTT. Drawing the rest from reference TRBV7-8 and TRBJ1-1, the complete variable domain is GAGVSQSPRYKVAKRGQDVALRCDPISGHVSLFWYQQALGQGPEFLTYFQNEAQLDKSGLPSDRFFAERPEGSVSTLKIQRTQQEDSAVYLCASSEQGKRTEAFFGQGTRLTVV.

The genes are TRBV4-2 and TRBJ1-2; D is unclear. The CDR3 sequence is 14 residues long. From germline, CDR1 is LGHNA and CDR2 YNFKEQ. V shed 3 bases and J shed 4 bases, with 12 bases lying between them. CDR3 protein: CASSQREATYGYTF. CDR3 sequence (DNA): TGTGCCAGCAGCCAGAGGGAGGCCACCTATGGCTACACCTTC.

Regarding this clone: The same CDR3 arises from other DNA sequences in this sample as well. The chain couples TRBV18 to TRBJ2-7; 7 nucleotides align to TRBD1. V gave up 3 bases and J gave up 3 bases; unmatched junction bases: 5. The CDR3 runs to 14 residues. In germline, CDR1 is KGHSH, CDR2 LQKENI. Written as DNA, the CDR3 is TGTGCCAGCTCACCCCCGGGACAGCGCTACGAGCAGTACTTC. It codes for CASSPPGQRYEQYF.

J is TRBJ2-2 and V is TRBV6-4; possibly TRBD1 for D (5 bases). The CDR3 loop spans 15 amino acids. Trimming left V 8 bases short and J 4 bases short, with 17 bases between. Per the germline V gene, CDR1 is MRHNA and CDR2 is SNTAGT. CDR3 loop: CASFICRGSTGELFF. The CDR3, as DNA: TGTGCCAGCTTCATCTGTAGGGGATCCACCGGGGAGCTGTTTTTT.

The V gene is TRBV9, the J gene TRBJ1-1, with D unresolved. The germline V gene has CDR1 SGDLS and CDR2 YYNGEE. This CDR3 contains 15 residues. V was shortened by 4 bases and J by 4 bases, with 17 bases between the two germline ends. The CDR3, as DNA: TGTGCCAGCAGCCCGCAGGAGGCCGGGAGCACTGAAGCTTTCTTT. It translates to CASSPQEAGSTEAFF.

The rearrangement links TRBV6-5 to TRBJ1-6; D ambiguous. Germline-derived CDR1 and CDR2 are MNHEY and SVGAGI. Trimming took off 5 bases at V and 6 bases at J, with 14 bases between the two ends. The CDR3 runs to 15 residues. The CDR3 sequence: CASSPARVTNSPLHF. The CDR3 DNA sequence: TGTGCCAGCAGTCCGGCCCGGGTCACTAATTCACCCCTCCACTTT.